Each of the 2 T cell receptor beta chains below was sequenced from the same sample in a study of cytomegalovirus exposure and HLA in healthy donors. PCR employed 60 Vbeta and 13 Jbeta primers. The data were produced by immunoSEQ multiplex PCR, yet TCRdb's version contains in-frame clones alone and is incomplete. The sample consists of 70,000 to 85,000 clones, about 60% of them appearing once. Sequenced input: PBMCs. These TCRs come from a young man in good health and CMV-seropositive.

The chain carries TRBV4-1 and TRBJ1-1; TRBD1 might be the D (6 bases). Trimming removed 0 bases at V and 4 bases at J, with 12 bases between. This CDR3 is built from 15 residues. Germline values: CDR1 MGHRA, CDR2 YSYEKL. CDR3 protein: CASSQDTGSPTEAFF. DNA of the CDR3: TGCGCCAGCAGCCAAGATACAGGGAGTCCCACTGAAGCTTTCTTT.

This clone was recorded a few times. The V call is TRBV27, the J call TRBJ2-3; TRBD1 might be the D (6 bases). The V end was cut by 7 bases, the J end by 9 bases, with 20 bases between. Germline CDR1 reads MNHEY; CDR2 reads SMNVEV (reference sequence). CDR3 length equals 14 residues. In DNA, the CDR3 is TGTGCCAGCATGACTCTTCAGGGGTTAGAGACGCAGTATTTT. Translated: CASMTLQGLETQYF.